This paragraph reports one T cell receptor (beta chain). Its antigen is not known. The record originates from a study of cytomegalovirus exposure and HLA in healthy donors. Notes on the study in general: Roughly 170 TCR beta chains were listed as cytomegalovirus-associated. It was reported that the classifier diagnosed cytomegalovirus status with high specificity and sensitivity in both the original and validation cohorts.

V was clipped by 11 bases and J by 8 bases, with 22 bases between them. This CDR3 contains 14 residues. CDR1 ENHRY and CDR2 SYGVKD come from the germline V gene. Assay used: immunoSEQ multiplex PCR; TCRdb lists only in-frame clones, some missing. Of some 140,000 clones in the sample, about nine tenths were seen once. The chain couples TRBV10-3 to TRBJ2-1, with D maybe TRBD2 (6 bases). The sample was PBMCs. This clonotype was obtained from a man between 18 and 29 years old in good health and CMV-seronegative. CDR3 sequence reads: CAVAKGLEGYEQFF. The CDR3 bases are TGTGCCGTCGCAAAGGGTTTGGAGGGTTATGAGCAGTTCTTC.